The 19 T cell receptor beta chains below were found in one sample sequenced in a study of blood T cell repertoires in COVID-19. The method was immunoSEQ multiplex PCR; TCRdb's version includes in-frame clones alone and lacks a portion of them. The table shows about 180,000 clones, with more than 85% occurring only once. Sequenced: PBMCs or T cells enriched from blood (not recorded which). The receptors stem from a human donor with acute COVID-19. The donor label of this sample is uncertain.

This chain links TRBV7-8 with TRBJ1-4; TRBD1 matches 7 bases. CDR1 SGHVS and CDR2 FQNEAQ come from the germline V gene. This CDR3 has 14 residues. V lost 5 bases and J lost 8; bases outside the gene matches: 8. This CDR3 is CASSLRTGGEKLFF. The DNA of the CDR3 is TGTGCCAGCAGCCTCCGGACAGGAGGGGAAAAACTGTTTTTT.

The rearrangement joins TRBV4-3 to TRBJ1-3, with unresolved D. The CDR3 length is 15 residues. With 0 bases removed from V and 3 bases from J, the gap between germline ends came to 9 bases. Germline V gives CDR1 LGHNA, CDR2 YSLEER. The CDR3 is CASSQERGNGNTIYF. The CDR3 nucleotides read TGCGCCAGCAGCCAAGAGCGGGGTAATGGAAACACCATATATTTT.

J is TRBJ2-1 and V is TRBV24-1; D ambiguous. The CDR3 runs 14 residues. The V and J ends lost 7 bases and 8 bases respectively, with 17 bases between them. In germline, CDR1 is KGHDR, CDR2 SFDVKD. As DNA, the CDR3 is TGTGCCACCAGCTGGTCCTTTCGATCGGATGAGCAGTTCTTC. This sequence encodes CATSWSFRSDEQFF.

This rearrangement joins TRBV6-5 to TRBJ1-1; TRBD1 is a possible D gene (6 bases). The CDR3 covers 13 residues. V lost 8 bases to trimming and J lost 1 base, with 11 bases between them. CDR1 is MNHEY, CDR2 SVGAGI, per germline. The CDR3 loop reads CASQGWRNTEAFF. CDR3 sequence (DNA): TGTGCCAGCCAGGGGTGGAGGAACACTGAAGCTTTCTTT.

This clone has more than one count but fewer than ten. The V and J genes are TRBV24-1 and TRBJ1-2; TRBD1 aligns across 7 bases. This CDR3 is 14 amino acids long. Germline V gene lookup returns CDR1 KGHDR and CDR2 SFDVKD. Trimming at V came to 5 bases and at J to 7 bases, leaving 9 bases not matched to a gene. The CDR3 protein is CATSVTGEDGGYTF. CDR3 DNA: TGTGCCACCAGTGTCACAGGGGAAGATGGTGGCTACACCTTC.

The V gene is TRBV7-8, the J gene TRBJ1-1; maybe TRBD1 (5 bases). The germline V gene encodes CDR1 SGHVS and CDR2 FQNEAQ. V was pared by 1 base and J by 4 bases, with 13 bases between. This CDR3 has 15 residues. Here the CDR3 DNA reads TGTGCCAGCAGCTTAGGGCGCATCGGGGGCACTGAAGCTTTCTTT. This encodes CASSLGRIGGTEAFF. Filled out from reference TRBV7-8 and TRBJ1-1, the complete variable domain reads GAGVSQSPRYKVAKRGQDVALRCDPISGHVSLFWYQQALGQGPEFLTYFQNEAQLDKSGLPSDRFFAERPEGSVSTLKIQRTQQEDSAVYLCASSLGRIGGTEAFFGQGTRLTVV.

The rearrangement links TRBV7-3 to TRBJ2-3; TRBD1 is a possible D gene (5 bases). Per germline, CDR1 SGHTA and CDR2 FQGTGA. CDR3 length equals 13 residues. Trimming took off 3 bases at V and 7 bases at J, with 11 bases between the two ends. The CDR3 nucleotides are TGTGCCAGCAGCTTCGAAAGGGGAAATACGCAGTATTTT. This codes for CASSFERGNTQYF.

This rearrangement joins TRBV30 to TRBJ2-7; D is possibly TRBD2 (6 bases). The V gene lost 0 bases and the J gene lost 13 bases, with 16 bases spanning the gap. This CDR3 comprises 12 residues. Germline V CDR1 and CDR2: GTSNPN, SVGIG (reference sequence). CDR3 coding DNA: TGTGCCTGGAGTGTACGGCGGGGAGCCATATACTTC. The encoded protein is CAWSVRRGAIYF.

The genes are TRBV18 and TRBJ1-4, with a weak D call TRBD1 (6 bases). Germline CDR1 KGHSH, CDR2 LQKENI. The CDR3 extends over 15 amino acids. V was pared by 2 bases and J by 5 bases, with 12 bases between. The CDR3 loop is CASSPFGQGNEKLFF. The CDR3 DNA sequence: TGTGCCAGCTCACCATTTGGGCAGGGGAATGAAAAACTGTTTTTT.

The chain joins TRBV7-9 to TRBJ1-1; D is possibly TRBD1 (5 bases). Per germline, CDR1 SEHNR and CDR2 FQNEAQ (reference sequence). The germline V and J ends were trimmed by 8 bases and 10 bases, with 11 bases remaining between them. This CDR3 has 10 residues. The CDR3 sequence: CASARQGAFF. CDR3 in DNA: TGTGCCAGCGCCCGGCAGGGAGCTTTCTTT.

The J gene is TRBJ2-2, the V gene TRBV20-1; TRBD2 agrees at 9 bases. The CDR3 extends over 11 amino acids. Per the germline V gene, CDR1 is DFQATT and CDR2 is SNEGSKA (reference sequence). J gave up 7 bases and V 8 bases, and 2 bases lay outside the gene matches. CDR3 sequence reads: CSLTSGGELFF. Written as DNA, the CDR3 is TGCAGTTTGACTAGCGGCGGGGAGCTGTTTTTT.

The V gene is TRBV5-1, the J gene TRBJ1-4; a weak D match, TRBD1 (5 bases). Germline V gives CDR1 SGHRS, CDR2 YFSETQ. CDR3 size: 15 residues. The V end lost 4 bases, the J end lost 7 bases, and 17 bases lay between the germline ends. CDR3 region: CASSPGGGASEKLFF. The CDR3 DNA is TGCGCCAGCAGCCCCGGGGGAGGGGCGAGTGAAAAACTGTTTTTT.

The chain uses TRBV19 and TRBJ1-2; D might be TRBD1 (6 bases). The germline V gene encodes CDR1 LNHDA and CDR2 SQIVND (reference sequence). V was clipped by 9 bases and J by 4 bases, with 15 bases between them. The CDR3 covers 13 residues. This CDR3 is CASLSRDTYGYTF. The CDR3 nucleotides are TGTGCCAGCCTTTCCCGGGACACCTATGGCTACACCTTC.

This clone has only one observation. V gene TRBV5-1 combines with J gene TRBJ1-1; 9 nucleotides align to TRBD1. CDR1 SGHRS and CDR2 YFSETQ come from the germline V gene. The CDR3 spans 16 residues. With V trimmed by 3 bases and J by 1 base, 7 bases remained unmatched. Written as DNA, the CDR3 is TGCGCCAGCAGCTCCGGGACAGGGAGGCCGAACACTGAAGCTTTCTTT. It codes for CASSSGTGRPNTEAFF.

The V gene is TRBV30, the J gene TRBJ2-5, with D tentatively TRBD2 (5 bases). Germline lookup yields CDR1 GTSNPN and CDR2 SVGIG (reference sequence). The CDR3 extends over 12 amino acids. V shed 3 bases and J shed 4 bases, with 9 bases lying between them. Here the CDR3 reads CAWSESGETQYF. The CDR3 bases are TGTGCCTGGAGCGAAAGCGGAGAGACCCAGTACTTC.

This chain connects TRBV6-6 to TRBJ1-4; 8 bases align to TRBD1. J gave up 6 bases and V 5 bases, and 14 bases lay outside the gene matches. This CDR3 contains 17 residues. CDR1 is MNHNY, CDR2 SVGAGI, per germline (reference sequence). DNA for the CDR3: TGTGCCAGCAGTCGTTATTCAGGTGGACAGGGTTATGAAAAACTGTTTTTT. Its protein product is CASSRYSGGQGYEKLFF.

V usage is TRBV7-2 and J usage is TRBJ2-7; possibly TRBD1 for D (6 bases). The length of the CDR3 is 15 residues. Germline values: CDR1 SGHTA, CDR2 FQGNSA. V was clipped by 0 bases and J by 1 base, with 10 bases between them. Here the CDR3 DNA reads TGTGCCAGCAGCTTAGCGCGCAGGGGTTCCTACGAGCAGTACTTC. Protein sequence: CASSLARRGSYEQYF.

V usage is TRBV4-1 and J usage is TRBJ1-2; D gene uncertain. V lost 7 bases and J lost 2, with 17 bases in between. The germline V gene has CDR1 MGHRA and CDR2 YSYEKL. This CDR3 is built from 15 residues. The CDR3 sequence: CASTKATGRNYGYTF. As DNA, the CDR3 is TGCGCCAGCACCAAAGCGACCGGGAGAAACTATGGCTACACCTTC.

This rearrangement joins TRBV10-3 to TRBJ2-7; D gene unclear. Trimming removed 4 bases from V and 2 bases from J, with 9 bases in between. CDR3 length: 13 residues. Per germline, CDR1 ENHRY and CDR2 SYGVKD. CDR3 DNA sequence: TGTGCCATCAGTGGTAGTAGAGCCTACGAGCAGTACTTC. This sequence encodes CAISGSRAYEQYF.